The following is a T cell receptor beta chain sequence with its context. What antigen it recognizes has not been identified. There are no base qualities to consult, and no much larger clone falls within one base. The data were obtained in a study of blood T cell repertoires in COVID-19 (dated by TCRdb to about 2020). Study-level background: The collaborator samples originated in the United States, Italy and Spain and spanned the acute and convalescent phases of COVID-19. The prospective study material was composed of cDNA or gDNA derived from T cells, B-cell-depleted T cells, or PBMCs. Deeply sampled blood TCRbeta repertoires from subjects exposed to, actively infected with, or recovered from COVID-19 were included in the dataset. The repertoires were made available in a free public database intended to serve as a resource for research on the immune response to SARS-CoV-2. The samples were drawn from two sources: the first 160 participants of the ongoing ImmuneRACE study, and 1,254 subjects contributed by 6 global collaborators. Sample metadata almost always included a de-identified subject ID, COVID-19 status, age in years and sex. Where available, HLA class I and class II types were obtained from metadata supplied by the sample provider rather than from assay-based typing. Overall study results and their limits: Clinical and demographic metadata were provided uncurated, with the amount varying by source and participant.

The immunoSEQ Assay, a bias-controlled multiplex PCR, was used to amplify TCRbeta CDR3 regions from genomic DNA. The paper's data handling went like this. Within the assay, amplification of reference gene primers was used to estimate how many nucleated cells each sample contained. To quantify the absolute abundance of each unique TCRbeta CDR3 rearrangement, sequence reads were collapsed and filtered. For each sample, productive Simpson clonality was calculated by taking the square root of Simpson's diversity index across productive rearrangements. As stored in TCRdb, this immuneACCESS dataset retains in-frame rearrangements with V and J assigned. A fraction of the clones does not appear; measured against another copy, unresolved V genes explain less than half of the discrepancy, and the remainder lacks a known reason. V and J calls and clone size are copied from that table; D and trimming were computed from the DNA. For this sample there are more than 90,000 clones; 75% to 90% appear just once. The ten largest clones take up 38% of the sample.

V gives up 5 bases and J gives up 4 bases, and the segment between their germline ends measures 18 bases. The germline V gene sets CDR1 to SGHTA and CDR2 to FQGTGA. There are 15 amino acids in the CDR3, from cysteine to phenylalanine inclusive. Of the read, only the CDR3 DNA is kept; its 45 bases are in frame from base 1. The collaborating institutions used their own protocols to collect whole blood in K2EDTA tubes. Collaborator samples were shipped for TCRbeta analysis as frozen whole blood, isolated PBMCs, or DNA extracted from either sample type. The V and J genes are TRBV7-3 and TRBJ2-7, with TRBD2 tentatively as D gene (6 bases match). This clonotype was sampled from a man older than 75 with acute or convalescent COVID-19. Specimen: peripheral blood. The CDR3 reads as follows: CASSQAPGSRYEQYF. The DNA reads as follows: TGTGCCAGCAGCCAGGCGCCCGGGAGTAGGTACGAGCAGTACTTC.